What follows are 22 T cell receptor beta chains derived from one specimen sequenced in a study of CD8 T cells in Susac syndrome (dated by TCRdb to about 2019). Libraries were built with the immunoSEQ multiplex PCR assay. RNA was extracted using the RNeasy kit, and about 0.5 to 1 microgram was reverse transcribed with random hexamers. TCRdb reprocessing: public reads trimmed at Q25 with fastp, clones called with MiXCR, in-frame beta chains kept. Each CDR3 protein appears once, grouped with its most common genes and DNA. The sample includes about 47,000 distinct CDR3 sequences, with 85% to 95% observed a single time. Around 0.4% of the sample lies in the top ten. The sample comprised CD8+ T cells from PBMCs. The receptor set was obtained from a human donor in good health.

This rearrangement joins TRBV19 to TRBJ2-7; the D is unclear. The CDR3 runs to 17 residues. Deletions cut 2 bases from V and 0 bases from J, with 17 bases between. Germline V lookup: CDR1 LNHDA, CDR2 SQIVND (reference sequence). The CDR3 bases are TGTGCCAGTAGTATATCTTTTTACGACCGATCCTCCTACGAGCAGTACTTC. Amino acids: CASSISFYDRSSYEQYF.

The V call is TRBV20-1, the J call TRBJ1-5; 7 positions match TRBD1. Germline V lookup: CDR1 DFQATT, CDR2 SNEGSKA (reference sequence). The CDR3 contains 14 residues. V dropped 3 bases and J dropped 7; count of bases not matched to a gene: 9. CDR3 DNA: TGCAGTGCTAGTAGGCCAGGGGGTGGACAGCCCCAGCATTTT. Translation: CSASRPGGGQPQHF.

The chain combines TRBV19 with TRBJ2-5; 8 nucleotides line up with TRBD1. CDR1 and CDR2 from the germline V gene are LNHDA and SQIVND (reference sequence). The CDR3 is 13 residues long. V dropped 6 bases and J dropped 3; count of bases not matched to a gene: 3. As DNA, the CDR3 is TGTGCCAGTAGCCAGGACAGGGAAGAGACCCAGTACTTC. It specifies CASSQDREETQYF.

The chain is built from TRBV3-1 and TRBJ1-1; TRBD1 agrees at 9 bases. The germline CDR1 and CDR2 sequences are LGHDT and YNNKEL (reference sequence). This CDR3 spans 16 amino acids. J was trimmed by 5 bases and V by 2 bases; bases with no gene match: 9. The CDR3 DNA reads TGTGCCAGCAGCCAATTCCCGGGACAGGGAGAAACTGAAGCTTTCTTT. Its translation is CASSQFPGQGETEAFF.

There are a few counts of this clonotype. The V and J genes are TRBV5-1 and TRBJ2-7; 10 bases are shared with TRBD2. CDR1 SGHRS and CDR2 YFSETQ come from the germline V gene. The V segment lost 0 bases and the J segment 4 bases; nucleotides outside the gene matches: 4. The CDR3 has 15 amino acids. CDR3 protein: CASSLALAGEYEQYF. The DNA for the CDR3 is TGCGCCAGCAGCTTGGCCCTAGCGGGAGAGTACGAGCAGTACTTC.

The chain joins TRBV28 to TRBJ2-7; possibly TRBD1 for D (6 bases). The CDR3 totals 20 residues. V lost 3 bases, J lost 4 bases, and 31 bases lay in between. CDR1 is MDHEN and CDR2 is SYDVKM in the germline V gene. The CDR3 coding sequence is TGTGCCAGCAGTTTCGCAGGGTTTTTGACCGTAACGTTGAGGGGGTACGAGCAGTACTTC. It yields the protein CASSFAGFLTVTLRGYEQYF.

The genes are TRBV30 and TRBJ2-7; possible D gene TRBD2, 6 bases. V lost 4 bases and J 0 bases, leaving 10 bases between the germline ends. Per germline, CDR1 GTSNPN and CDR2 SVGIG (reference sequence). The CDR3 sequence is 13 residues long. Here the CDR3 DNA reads TGTGCCTGGACTAGCGCGAGCTCCTACGAGCAGTACTTC. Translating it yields CAWTSASSYEQYF.

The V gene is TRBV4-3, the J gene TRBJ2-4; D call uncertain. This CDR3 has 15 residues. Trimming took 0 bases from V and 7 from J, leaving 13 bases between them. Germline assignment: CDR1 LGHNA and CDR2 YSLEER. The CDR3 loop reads CASSQDHFIPNIQYF. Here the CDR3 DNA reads TGCGCCAGCAGCCAAGACCACTTCATCCCGAACATTCAGTACTTC.

The CDR3 sequence is CASSQQSNEKLFF. The CDR3 DNA follows: TGTGCCAGCAGCCAGCAGAGTAATGAAAAACTGTTTTTT. The chain combines TRBV9 with TRBJ1-4; D gene uncertain. The germline V and J ends were trimmed by 4 bases and 4 bases, with 8 bases remaining between them. The germline gives CDR1 SGDLS, CDR2 YYNGEE. The CDR3 runs 13 residues.

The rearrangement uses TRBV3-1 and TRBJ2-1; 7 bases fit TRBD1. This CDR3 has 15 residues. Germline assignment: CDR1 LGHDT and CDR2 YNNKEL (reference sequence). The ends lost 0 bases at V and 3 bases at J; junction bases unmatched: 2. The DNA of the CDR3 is TGTGCCAGCAGCCAAGAAGACAGGGACTACAATGAGCAGTTCTTC. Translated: CASSQEDRDYNEQFF.

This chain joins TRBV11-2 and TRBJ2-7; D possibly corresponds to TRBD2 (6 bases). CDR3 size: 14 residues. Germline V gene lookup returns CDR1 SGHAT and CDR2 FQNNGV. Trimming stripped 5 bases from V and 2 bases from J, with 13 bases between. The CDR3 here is CASSQAGNAYEQYF. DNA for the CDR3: TGTGCCAGCAGCCAGGCGGGGAACGCCTACGAGCAGTACTTC.

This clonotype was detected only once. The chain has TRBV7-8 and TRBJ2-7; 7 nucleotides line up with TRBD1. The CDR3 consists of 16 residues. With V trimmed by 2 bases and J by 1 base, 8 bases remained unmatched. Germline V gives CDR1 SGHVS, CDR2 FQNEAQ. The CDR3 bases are TGTGCCAGCAGCTTACACGACAGGGCACCATCCTACGAGCAGTACTTC. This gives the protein CASSLHDRAPSYEQYF.

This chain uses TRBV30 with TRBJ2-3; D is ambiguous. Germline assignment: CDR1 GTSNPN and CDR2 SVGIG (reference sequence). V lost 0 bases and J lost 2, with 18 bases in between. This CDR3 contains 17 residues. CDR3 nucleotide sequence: TGTGCCTGGAGTGTACTGGGCAGATTAGCCTCCACAGATACGCAGTATTTT. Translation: CAWSVLGRLASTDTQYF.

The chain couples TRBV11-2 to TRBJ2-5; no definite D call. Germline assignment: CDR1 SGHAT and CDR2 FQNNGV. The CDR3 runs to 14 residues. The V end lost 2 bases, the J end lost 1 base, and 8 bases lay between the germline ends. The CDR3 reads CASSLTRVQETQYF. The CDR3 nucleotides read TGTGCCAGCAGCTTAACAAGGGTCCAAGAGACCCAGTACTTC.

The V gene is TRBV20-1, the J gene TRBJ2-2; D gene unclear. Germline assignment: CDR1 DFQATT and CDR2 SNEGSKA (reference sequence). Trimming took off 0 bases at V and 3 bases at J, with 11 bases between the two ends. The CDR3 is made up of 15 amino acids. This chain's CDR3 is CSARDPTFYTGELFF. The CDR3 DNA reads TGCAGTGCTAGAGATCCGACCTTTTACACCGGGGAGCTGTTTTTT.

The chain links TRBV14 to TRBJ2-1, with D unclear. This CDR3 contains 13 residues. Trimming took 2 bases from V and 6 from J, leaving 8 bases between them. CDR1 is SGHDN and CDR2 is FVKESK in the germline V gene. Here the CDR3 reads CASSQLISNEQFF. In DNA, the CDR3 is TGTGCCAGCAGCCAACTAATCTCCAATGAGCAGTTCTTC.

CDR3 sequence: CASSLLEAGPSSGANVLTF. The CDR3 DNA sequence: TGTGCCAGCAGCCTCCTCGAGGCAGGGCCGAGCTCTGGGGCCAACGTCCTGACTTTC. The chain carries TRBV7-2 and TRBJ2-6; a possible D gene is TRBD1 (5 bases). Germline CDR1 SGHTA, CDR2 FQGNSA. V was trimmed by 5 bases and J by 0 bases, leaving 20 bases between them. The CDR3 is 19 residues long. The complete variable domain, with remaining parts taken from reference TRBV7-2 and TRBJ2-6, reads GAGVSQSPSNKVTEKGKDVELRCDPISGHTALYWYRQSLGQGLEFLIYFQGNSAPDKSGLPSDRFSAERTGGSVSTLTIQRTQQEDSAVYLCASSLLEAGPSSGANVLTFGAGSRLTVL.

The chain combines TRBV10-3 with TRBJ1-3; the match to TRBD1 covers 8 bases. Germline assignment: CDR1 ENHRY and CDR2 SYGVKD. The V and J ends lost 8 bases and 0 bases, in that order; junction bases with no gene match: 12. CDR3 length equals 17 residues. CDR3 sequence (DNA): TGTGCCATCGGTGGGCGGACAGGGCTTTCCTCTGGAAACACCATATATTTT. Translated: CAIGGRTGLSSGNTIYF.

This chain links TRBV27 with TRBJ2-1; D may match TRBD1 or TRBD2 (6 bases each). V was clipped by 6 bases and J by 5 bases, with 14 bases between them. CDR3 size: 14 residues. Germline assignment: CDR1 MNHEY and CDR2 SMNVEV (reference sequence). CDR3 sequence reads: CASSAGHINNEQFF. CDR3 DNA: TGTGCCAGCAGCGCGGGACACATAAACAATGAGCAGTTCTTC.

The CDR3, as DNA: TGTGCCAGCAGCTCGGGACTAGCGGGAGGGCCCAAAAAGTTGTTTGAGCAGTTCTTC. This sequence encodes CASSSGLAGGPKKLFEQFF. This chain uses TRBV7-9 with TRBJ2-1, with 16 bases lining up with TRBD2. The CDR3 runs to 19 residues. Looked up from germline, CDR1 is SEHNR and CDR2 is FQNEAQ (reference sequence). V was pared by 4 bases and J by 9 bases, with 15 bases of the junction left unmatched. Complete variable domain (other parts from reference TRBV7-9 and TRBJ2-1): DTGVSQNPRHKITKRGQNVTFRCDPISEHNRLYWYRQTLGQGPEFLTYFQNEAQLEKSRLLSDRFSAERPKGSFSTLEIQRTEQGDSAMYLCASSSGLAGGPKKLFEQFFGPGTRLTVL.

CDR3 amino acids: CASQAGGRAYNEQFF. For the CDR3, the DNA is TGTGCCAGCCAGGCAGGCGGGAGGGCCTACAATGAGCAGTTCTTC. The chain couples TRBV7-9 to TRBJ2-1; 9 bases line up with TRBD2. The CDR3 loop spans 15 amino acids. J was trimmed by 2 bases and V by 8 bases; bases with no gene match: 7. Germline-derived CDR1 and CDR2 are SEHNR and FQNEAQ (reference sequence).

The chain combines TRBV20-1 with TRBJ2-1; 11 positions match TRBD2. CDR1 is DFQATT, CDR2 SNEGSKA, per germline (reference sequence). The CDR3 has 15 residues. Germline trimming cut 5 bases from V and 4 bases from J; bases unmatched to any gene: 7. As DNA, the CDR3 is TGCAGTGCTGGCCCGGGACTAGCGGAGTACAATGAGCAGTTCTTC. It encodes CSAGPGLAEYNEQFF.